These 5 T cell receptor beta chains came from one sample sequenced in a study of preoperative IRX-2 immunotherapy in early breast cancer. As for treatment: preoperative locoregional IRX-2 cytokine immunotherapy. The method was immunoSEQ multiplex PCR; TCRdb's version includes in-frame clones alone and lacks a portion of them. The repertoire holds some 300 clones, with 81% as singletons. Sequencing was performed on normal tissue next to the tumor, taken from a patient treated with IRX-2 immunotherapy. Receptors were obtained from a human donor with breast cancer.

Only one count was recorded for this clone. This chain connects TRBV5-1 to TRBJ2-7; 11 positions agree with TRBD2. In germline, CDR1 is SGHRS, CDR2 YFSETQ. This CDR3 is built from 14 residues. J lost 4 bases, V lost 5 bases, and 5 bases had no gene match. Here the CDR3 reads CASRIAGGEYEQYF. For the CDR3, the DNA is TGCGCCAGCAGAATAGCGGGAGGGGAATACGAGCAGTACTTC.

This clone was found once. CDR3 in amino acids: CASSASTGGNEKLFF. The DNA for the CDR3 is TGTGCCAGCAGTGCTTCGACAGGGGGTAATGAAAAACTGTTTTTT. This chain links TRBV6-8 with TRBJ1-4, with 9 bases lining up with TRBD1. Per the germline V gene, CDR1 is MNHGY and CDR2 is SAAAGT. Trimming removed 5 bases from V and 4 bases from J; junction bases left unmatched: 5. The CDR3 loop spans 15 amino acids.

The V call is TRBV11-3, the J call TRBJ2-1; 8 positions agree with TRBD2. Germline V gene lookup returns CDR1 SGHNT and CDR2 YENEEA. The CDR3 is 16 residues long. V was pared by 3 bases and J by 4 bases, with 8 bases of the junction left unmatched. CDR3 nucleotide sequence: TGTGCCAGCAGCTTGGAAGGCGGGGGGATATACAATGAGCAGTTCTTC. Amino acid sequence: CASSLEGGGIYNEQFF.

J is TRBJ2-2 and V is TRBV14, with D hard to call. The CDR3 covers 18 residues. Germline CDR1 reads SGHDN; CDR2 reads FVKESK. The germline V and J ends were trimmed by 2 bases and 6 bases, with 22 bases remaining between them. This CDR3 reads CASSQPARANPWAGELFF. The DNA of the CDR3 is TGTGCCAGCAGCCAACCTGCTAGGGCCAACCCCTGGGCCGGGGAGCTGTTTTTT.

V usage is TRBV5-1 and J usage is TRBJ2-1, with 7 positions matching TRBD1. Trimming took 0 bases from V and 7 from J; bases not matched to a gene: 10. The CDR3 runs 16 residues. The germline CDR1 and CDR2 sequences are SGHRS and YFSETQ. CDR3 DNA: TGCGCCAGCAGCTTGGCACAGGGGCAGCCTCAAAATGAGCAGTTCTTC. Its translation is CASSLAQGQPQNEQFF.